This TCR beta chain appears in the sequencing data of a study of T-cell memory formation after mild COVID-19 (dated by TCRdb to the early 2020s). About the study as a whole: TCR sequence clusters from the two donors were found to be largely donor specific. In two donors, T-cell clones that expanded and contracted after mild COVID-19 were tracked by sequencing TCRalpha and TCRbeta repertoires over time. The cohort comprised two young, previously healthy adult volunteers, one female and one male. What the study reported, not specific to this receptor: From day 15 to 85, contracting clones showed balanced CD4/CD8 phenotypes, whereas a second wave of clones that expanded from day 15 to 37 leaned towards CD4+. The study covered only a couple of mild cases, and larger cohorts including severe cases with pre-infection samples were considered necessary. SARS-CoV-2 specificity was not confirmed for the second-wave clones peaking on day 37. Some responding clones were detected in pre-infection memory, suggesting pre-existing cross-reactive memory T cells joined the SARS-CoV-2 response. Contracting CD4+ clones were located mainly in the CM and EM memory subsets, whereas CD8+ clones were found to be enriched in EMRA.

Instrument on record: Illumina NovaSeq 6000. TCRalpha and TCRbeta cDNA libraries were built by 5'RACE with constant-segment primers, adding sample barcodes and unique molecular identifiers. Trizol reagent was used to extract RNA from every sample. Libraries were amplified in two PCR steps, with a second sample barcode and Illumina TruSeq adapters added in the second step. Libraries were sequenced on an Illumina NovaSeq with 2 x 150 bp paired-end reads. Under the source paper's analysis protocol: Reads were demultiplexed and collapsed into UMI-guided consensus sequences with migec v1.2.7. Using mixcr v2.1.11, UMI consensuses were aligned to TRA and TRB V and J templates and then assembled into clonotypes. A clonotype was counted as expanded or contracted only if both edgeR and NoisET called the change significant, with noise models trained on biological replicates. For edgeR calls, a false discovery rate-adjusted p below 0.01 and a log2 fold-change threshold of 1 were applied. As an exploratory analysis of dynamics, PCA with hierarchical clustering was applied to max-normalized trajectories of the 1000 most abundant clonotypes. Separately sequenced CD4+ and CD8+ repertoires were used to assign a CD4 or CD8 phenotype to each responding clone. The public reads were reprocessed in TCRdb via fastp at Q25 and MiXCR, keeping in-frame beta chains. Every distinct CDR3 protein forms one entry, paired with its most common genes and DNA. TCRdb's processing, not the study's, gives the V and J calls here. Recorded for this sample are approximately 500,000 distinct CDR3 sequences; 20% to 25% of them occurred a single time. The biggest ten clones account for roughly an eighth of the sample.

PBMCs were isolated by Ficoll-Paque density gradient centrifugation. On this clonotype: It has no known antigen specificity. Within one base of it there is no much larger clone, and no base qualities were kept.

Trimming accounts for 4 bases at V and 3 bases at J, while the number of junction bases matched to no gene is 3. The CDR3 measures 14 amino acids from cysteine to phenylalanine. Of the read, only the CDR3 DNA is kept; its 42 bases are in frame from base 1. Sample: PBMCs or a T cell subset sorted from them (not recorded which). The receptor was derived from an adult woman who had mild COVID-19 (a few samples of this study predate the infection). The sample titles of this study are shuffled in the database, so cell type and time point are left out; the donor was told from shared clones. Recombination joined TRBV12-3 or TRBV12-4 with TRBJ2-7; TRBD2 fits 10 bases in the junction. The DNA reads TGTGCCAGCAGTTGGGCTAGCGGGGGCTACGAGCAGTACTTC. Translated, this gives CASSWASGGYEQYF.